Listed below are T cell receptor beta chains from one sample, sequenced in a study of blood T cells in healthy people across ages. TCRdb recomputed calls from the 5' RACE reads with MiXCR, one row per CDR3 protein. The table records about 1,400,000 distinct CDR3 sequences, approximately 59% of them present only once. Sequencing was carried out using blood. Source of these receptors: a man aged 18 to 29 in good health. Each CDR3 is given with its conserved first and last residue. Each record gives: clone size, V gene, D gene, J gene, CDR3 protein, CDR3 DNA. The D gene is left open where the match is weak. Clone sizes are given selectively: once, few, many, or a class where the clone is expanded.

NA,TRBV4-3,NA,TRBJ2-5,CASSQEIRSVDQYF,TGCGCCAGCAGCCAAGAAATCCGGAGCGTGGACCAGTACTTC
NA,TRBV11-2,NA,TRBJ2-2,CASSSPISGAGTGELFF,TGTGCCAGCAGCTCCCCAATCTCGGGGGCTGGCACCGGGGAGCTGTTTTTT
few,TRBV4-1,NA,TRBJ2-1,CASSQDPSSAQSYNEQFF,TGCGCCAGCAGCCAAGATCCGTCCTCGGCTCAGTCCTACAATGAGCAGTTCTTC
few,TRBV20-1,NA,TRBJ2-6,CSAREPGTGANVLTF,TGCAGTGCTAGAGAACCAGGGACTGGGGCCAACGTCCTGACTTTC
few,TRBV10-3,TRBD2,TRBJ2-3,CAIRPGLAGSDTQYF,TGTGCCATCAGGCCGGGACTAGCGGGATCAGATACGCAGTATTTT
NA,TRBV5-1,NA,TRBJ2-7,CASSLDPSYQAPYEQYF,TGCGCCAGCAGCTTGGATCCCAGTTATCAGGCTCCCTACGAGCAGTACTTC
NA,TRBV27,NA,TRBJ2-6,CASSPWTAGADVLTF,TGTGCCAGCAGTCCGTGGACAGCTGGGGCCGACGTCCTGACTTTC
NA,TRBV5-1,TRBD2,TRBJ2-3,CASSLRTSGRAGDTQYF,TGCGCCAGCAGCTTACGGACTAGCGGGAGGGCCGGAGATACGCAGTATTTT
NA,TRBV27,NA,TRBJ2-7,CASSPTGTIRYEQYF,TGTGCCAGCAGTCCCACAGGAACCATTAGGTACGAGCAGTACTTC
NA,TRBV6-2/TRBV6-3,TRBD1,TRBJ2-3,CASKGAIVDTQYF,TGTGCCAGCAAGGGGGCGATCGTAGATACGCAGTATTTT
NA,TRBV29-1,NA,TRBJ2-2,CSARPRFTGELFF,TGCAGCGCACGACCCAGATTCACCGGGGAGCTGTTTTTT
NA,TRBV25-1,NA,TRBJ2-5,CASSEEGPPQETQYF,TGTGCCAGCAGTGAGGAGGGGCCGCCCCAAGAGACCCAGTACTTC
NA,TRBV12-3/TRBV12-4,NA,TRBJ1-2,CASSLNAGLEGYTF,TGTGCCAGCAGTTTAAATGCGGGGCTTGAAGGCTACACCTTC
few,TRBV29-1,NA,TRBJ2-7,CSVEDSQGLPYEQYF,TGCAGCGTTGAAGATTCCCAGGGGTTACCCTACGAGCAGTACTTC
NA,TRBV3-1,TRBD2,TRBJ2-7,CASSQDSRLAGSAPYEQYF,TGTGCCAGCAGCCAAGATTCGAGACTAGCGGGTTCCGCACCCTACGAGCAGTACTTC
once,TRBV9,TRBD1,TRBJ1-2,CASSVVGQDPYGYTF,TGTGCCAGCAGCGTAGTTGGACAGGACCCCTATGGCTACACCTTC
few,TRBV27,TRBD1,TRBJ1-2,CASSSPGQGSGYTF,TGTGCCAGCAGTTCCCCGGGACAGGGCTCCGGCTACACCTTC
NA,TRBV9,NA,TRBJ2-1,CASSPIHNEQFF,TGTGCCAGCAGCCCTATACACAATGAGCAGTTCTTC
once,TRBV2,NA,TRBJ2-1,CASIGLALNEQFF,TGTGCCAGCATTGGTCTAGCGCTAAATGAGCAGTTCTTC
few,TRBV4-3,NA,TRBJ2-5,CASSSREGEQYF,TGCGCCAGCAGCTCAAGAGAGGGGGAGCAGTACTTC
NA,TRBV10-3,NA,TRBJ1-2,CAIRRGRLGANYGYTF,TGTGCCATCAGAAGGGGTAGGCTTGGAGCTAACTATGGCTACACCTTC
NA,TRBV2,NA,TRBJ1-2,CASSEAGRGSYGYTF,TGTGCCAGCAGTGAAGCTGGGCGTGGTAGCTATGGCTACACCTTC
NA,TRBV2,TRBD2,TRBJ2-1,CASSGPRGQGTSGTYNEQFF,TGTGCCAGCAGTGGCCCCCGGGGGCAGGGGACTAGCGGGACCTACAATGAGCAGTTCTTC
NA,TRBV29-1,TRBD1,TRBJ2-3,CSVESTGGTDTQYF,TGCAGCGTTGAGTCGACAGGGGGCACAGATACGCAGTATTTT
NA,TRBV6-1,NA,TRBJ2-7,CAILRTSSGGYEQYF,TGTGCCATCTTACGAACTAGCTCCGGAGGCTACGAGCAGTACTTC
NA,TRBV29-1,NA,TRBJ1-2,CSVEENRDGYTF,TGCAGCGTTGAAGAAAACAGGGATGGCTACACCTTC
NA,TRBV7-9,NA,TRBJ2-6,CASSSDLSGANVLTF,TGTGCCAGCAGCTCGGACCTCTCTGGGGCCAACGTCCTGACTTTC
NA,TRBV6-1,TRBD1,TRBJ2-2,CASSGGQVTLRTNTGELFF,TGTGCCAGCAGTGGGGGACAGGTAACGCTCCGGACCAACACCGGGGAGCTGTTTTTT
NA,TRBV27,NA,TRBJ2-3,CASTEGGGWRWGTDTQYF,TGTGCCAGCACGGAAGGTGGCGGATGGAGGTGGGGCACAGATACGCAGTATTTT
NA,TRBV12-3/TRBV12-4,NA,TRBJ2-3,CASTQVGAPTDTQYF,TGTGCCAGCACCCAAGTAGGGGCCCCCACAGATACGCAGTATTTT
many,TRBV10-3,NA,TRBJ1-5,CAARGAEESNQPQHF,TGTGCCGCCCGGGGGGCGGAAGAGAGCAATCAGCCCCAGCATTTT
NA,TRBV4-1,TRBD1,TRBJ2-1,CASSQVGGTGSYNEQFF,TGCGCCAGCAGCCAAGTGGGTGGGACAGGCTCCTACAATGAGCAGTTCTTC
NA,TRBV28,TRBD1,TRBJ2-3,CASKGTGWTDTQYF,TGTGCCAGCAAAGGGACAGGGTGGACAGATACGCAGTATTTT
NA,TRBV11-2,NA,TRBJ2-1,CASSLDPVGILDNEQFF,TGTGCCAGCAGCTTAGACCCGGTCGGGATTTTGGACAATGAGCAGTTCTTC
NA,TRBV20-1,NA,TRBJ2-3,CSASEGISTDTQYF,TGCAGTGCTAGTGAAGGGATTAGCACAGATACGCAGTATTTT
once,TRBV12-3/TRBV12-4,NA,TRBJ1-1,CASRRDRSSEAFF,TGTGCCAGCAGGCGTGACAGGAGTTCTGAAGCTTTCTTT
NA,TRBV20-1,NA,TRBJ1-6,CSARGAGDSYNSPLHF,TGCAGTGCTAGAGGGGCGGGGGACTCCTATAATTCACCCCTCCACTTT
NA,TRBV11-2,NA,TRBJ1-1,CASSLLRQMNTEAFF,TGTGCCAGCAGCCTGTTGAGACAAATGAACACTGAAGCTTTCTTT
NA,TRBV7-2,NA,TRBJ2-1,CASSLGAGDREQFF,TGTGCCAGCAGCTTAGGAGCAGGGGATCGCGAGCAGTTCTTC
NA,TRBV12-3/TRBV12-4,TRBD1,TRBJ2-6,CASPGDRTTSGANVLTF,TGTGCCAGCCCCGGGGACAGGACGACCTCTGGGGCCAACGTCCTGACTTTC
NA,TRBV7-9,TRBD2,TRBJ2-5,CASSLGESGGKETQYF,TGTGCCAGCAGCTTAGGGGAGTCGGGGGGGAAAGAGACCCAGTACTTC
NA,TRBV4-1,TRBD2,TRBJ2-3,CASSQGPGLGGDTQYF,TGCGCCAGCAGCCAAGGTCCGGGACTAGGAGGAGATACGCAGTATTTT
NA,TRBV12-3/TRBV12-4,TRBD1,TRBJ1-1,CASSLTGADTEAFF,TGCGCCAGCAGCTTGACAGGGGCGGACACTGAAGCTTTCTTT
many,TRBV4-1,TRBD1,TRBJ2-5,CASSHPGQQETQYF,TGCGCCAGCAGCCACCCGGGACAGCAAGAGACCCAGTACTTC
few,TRBV11-1,TRBD1,TRBJ2-1,CASSPDRDPIYEQFF,TGTGCCAGCAGCCCGGACAGGGATCCCATCTATGAGCAGTTCTTC
NA,TRBV20-1,TRBD2,TRBJ2-5,CSARLPAGHQETQYF,TGCAGTGCTAGGTTGCCAGCGGGGCACCAAGAGACCCAGTACTTC
once,TRBV28,NA,TRBJ1-2,CATIPVLDDGYTF,TGTGCCACCATTCCGGTCCTGGACGATGGCTACACCTTC
NA,TRBV27,NA,TRBJ2-3,CASSHRTGPTDTLYF,TGTGCCAGCAGCCACCGAACAGGGCCCACAGATACGCTGTATTTT
NA,TRBV20-1,TRBD2,TRBJ2-7,CSAPTSGIEQYF,TGCAGTGCCCCGACTAGCGGGATCGAGCAGTACTTC
NA,TRBV3-1,TRBD2,TRBJ2-2,CASSQQGLAIAGELFF,TGTGCCAGCAGCCAGCAAGGACTAGCGATCGCCGGGGAGCTGTTTTTT
NA,TRBV29-1,NA,TRBJ2-3,CSVGRRASTDTQYF,TGCAGCGTCGGGCGGCGGGCTAGCACAGATACGCAGTATTTT
NA,TRBV4-3,NA,TRBJ2-1,CASSTIIEAEQFF,TGCGCCAGCAGCACAATAATCGAAGCGGAGCAGTTCTTC
NA,TRBV27,NA,TRBJ2-7,CASRRTPGVAYNEQYF,TGTGCCAGCAGACGAACCCCGGGAGTGGCCTACAATGAGCAGTACTTC